This T cell receptor beta chain is from a study of persistence of HIV-infected CD4 T cells. This was the immunoSEQ version 4 assay in survey mode. Repertoires were generated with immunoSEQ multiplex PCR, while TCRdb's copy carries only in-frame clones and drops some. The sample holds 6,000 to 9,500 clones, roughly two thirds seen once. The stimulus was lysate of CMV-infected fibroblasts, around 10 ug/mL. Sorting of responding CD4+ T cells relied on upregulated CD40 ligand together with CD69. Plasma HIV-1 RNA stayed below 50 copies/mL for at least 4 years. CD4+ T cell counts exceeded 400 cells/uL; CMV serology was positive. Study outcomes and limitations: CMV- and Gag-responding cells had lower TCRbeta richness than CD3/CD28-responding cells.

Within the sample, this clone is medium-sized. Its antigen is not identified. The starting material was CD4+ T cells sorted from PBMCs after roughly 18-hour stimulation, obtained from a patient who received antiretroviral therapy. This TCR was recovered from an adult man with HIV who was CMV-seropositive.

The CDR3 bases are TGTGCCAGCAGTTCCCCGAACACCTACGAGCAGTACTTC. Encoded protein: CASSSPNTYEQYF. This chain connects TRBV6-6 to TRBJ2-7; D is unclear. This CDR3 has 13 residues. V shed 4 bases and J shed 2 bases, with 9 bases lying between them. CDR1 is MNHNY and CDR2 is SVGAGI in the germline V gene (reference sequence).